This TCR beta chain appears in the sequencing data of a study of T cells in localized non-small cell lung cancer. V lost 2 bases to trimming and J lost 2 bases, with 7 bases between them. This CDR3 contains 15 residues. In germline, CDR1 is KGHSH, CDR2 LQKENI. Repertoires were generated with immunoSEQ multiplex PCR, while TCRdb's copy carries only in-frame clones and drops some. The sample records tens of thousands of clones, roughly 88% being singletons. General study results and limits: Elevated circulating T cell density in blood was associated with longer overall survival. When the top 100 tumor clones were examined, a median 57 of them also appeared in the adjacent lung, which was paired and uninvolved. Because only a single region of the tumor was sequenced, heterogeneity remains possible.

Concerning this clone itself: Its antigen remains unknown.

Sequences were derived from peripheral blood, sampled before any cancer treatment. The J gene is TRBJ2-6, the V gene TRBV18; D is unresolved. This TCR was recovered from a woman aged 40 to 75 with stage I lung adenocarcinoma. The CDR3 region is CASSPGSAGANVLTF. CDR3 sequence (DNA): TGTGCCAGCTCACCAGGGTCAGCTGGGGCCAACGTCCTGACTTTC.